These T cell receptor beta chains were read from a single sample in a study of T cell changes during pregnancy in multiple sclerosis. TCRdb's table, derived via immunoSEQ multiplex PCR, lists solely in-frame clones and lacks some. The sample records around 70,000 clones, more than 90% being singletons. This sample comprised peripheral blood, obtained in the second trimester of pregnancy. These receptors all stem from a female donor in good health, enrolled as a control in a pregnancy study. CDR3s include the opening cysteine and the closing phenylalanine or tryptophan. A D gene is named only where the DNA matches it firmly. Size is stated for part of the rows, as once, few or many counts, or as a class when the clone is expanded.

>NA|TRBJ1-1|TRBD1|TRBV7-8
CASSHPGQVSTEAFF
TGTGCCAGCAGCCACCCGGGACAGGTGAGCACTGAAGCTTTCTTT
>NA|TRBJ1-1|TRBD1|TRBV6-6
CASKPGQGRTEAFF
TGTGCCAGCAAACCGGGACAGGGAAGAACTGAAGCTTTCTTT
>NA|TRBJ2-7|TRBD1|TRBV13
CASSSRQGTYEQYF
TGTGCCAGCAGTTCCAGACAGGGGACCTACGAGCAGTACTTC
>NA|TRBJ2-2|NA|TRBV10-3
CAISDRSGLGGTGELFF
TGTGCCATCAGTGATAGGAGCGGACTTGGCGGCACCGGGGAGCTGTTTTTT
>NA|TRBJ2-1|TRBD1|TRBV25-1
CASSRDRSYNEQFF
TGTGCCAGCAGCCGGGACAGATCCTACAATGAGCAGTTCTTC
>NA|TRBJ2-1|TRBD2|TRBV18
CASSPVLAGGYNEQFF
TGTGCCAGCTCACCAGTCCTAGCGGGGGGGTACAATGAGCAGTTCTTC
>NA|TRBJ2-3|NA|TRBV7-3
CASSHNTDTQYF
TGTGCCAGCAGCCACAACACAGATACGCAGTATTTT
>NA|TRBJ2-2|NA|TRBV5-1
CASSLEGHFTGELFF
TGCGCCAGCAGCTTGGAAGGACACTTCACCGGGGAGCTGTTTTTT
>NA|TRBJ1-4|NA|TRBV18
CASSQSISSNEKLFF
TGTGCCAGCTCACAAAGCATAAGTTCTAATGAAAAACTGTTTTTT
>NA|TRBJ2-2|TRBD2|TRBV4-2
CASSHPGGGLGGELFF
TGTGCCAGCAGCCATCCGGGCGGGGGGTTGGGCGGGGAGCTGTTTTTT
>NA|TRBJ2-1|TRBD1|TRBV11-2
CASSFRTGRGGEQFF
TGTGCCAGCAGCTTTCGGACAGGGAGAGGGGGTGAGCAGTTCTTC
>few|TRBJ1-1|NA|TRBV30
CAWCGTLNTEAFF
TGTGCCTGGTGTGGGACTCTGAACACTGAAGCTTTCTTT
>NA|TRBJ2-2|NA|TRBV7-2
CASSLWSGGDTGELFF
TGTGCCAGCAGCTTATGGTCAGGAGGGGACACCGGGGAGCTGTTTTTT
>NA|TRBJ2-1|TRBD2|TRBV4-3
CASSQETGGYNEQFF
TGCGCCAGCAGCCAAGAAACGGGGGGATACAATGAGCAGTTCTTC
>NA|TRBJ2-7|NA|TRBV7-9
CASSLVGEMYEQYF
TGTGCCAGCAGCTTAGTCGGGGAAATGTACGAGCAGTACTTC
>NA|TRBJ1-1|TRBD1|TRBV5-6
CASSSPGQVYRTEAFF
TGTGCCAGCAGCAGTCCGGGACAGGTGTATAGGACTGAAGCTTTCTTT
>medium-sized|TRBJ1-4|NA|TRBV5-8
CASGLNEKLFF
TGTGCCAGCGGGCTTAATGAAAAACTGTTTTTT
>NA|TRBJ2-1|TRBD2|TRBV5-1
CASSLHSASGGRNEQFF
TGCGCCAGCAGCTTGCATTCGGCTAGCGGGGGAAGAAATGAGCAGTTCTTC
>NA|TRBJ2-7|TRBD2|TRBV7-8
CASSLRLAGAYEQYF
TGTGCCAGCAGCTTACGCCTAGCGGGGGCCTACGAGCAGTACTTC
>NA|TRBJ2-5|NA|TRBV19
CASSNRGPAETQYF
TGTGCCAGTAGTAACCGCGGTCCGGCGGAGACCCAGTACTTC
>NA|TRBJ1-2|NA|TRBV5-4
CASRGWGSNYGYTF
TGTGCCAGCAGGGGGTGGGGCAGTAACTATGGCTACACCTTC
>NA|TRBJ2-7|TRBD2|TRBV2
CASSSNSGGYEQYF
TGTGCCAGCAGCTCCAATAGCGGGGGCTACGAGCAGTACTTC
>NA|TRBJ1-2|NA|TRBV5-8
CASSFGSGITTTGTF
NA
>NA|TRBJ2-7|NA|TRBV7-2
CASSLAQGHRYF
TGTGCCAGCAGCTTAGCGCAGGGACATCGGTACTTC
>NA|TRBJ2-5|NA|TRBV9
CASSVGTTAETQYF
TGTGCCAGCAGCGTAGGGACAACGGCAGAGACCCAGTACTTC
>NA|TRBJ2-7|NA|TRBV7-2
CASSLAAEYYEQYF
TGTGCCAGCAGCTTAGCGGCCGAATACTACGAGCAGTACTTC
>NA|TRBJ1-2|TRBD1|TRBV4-2
CASSREGAGQDYGYTF
TGTGCCAGCAGTCGAGAGGGGGCAGGTCAGGACTATGGCTACACCTTC
>NA|TRBJ1-1|TRBD1|TRBV2
CASDRGSTEAFF
TGTGCCTCGGACAGGGGTTCCACTGAAGCTTTCTTT
>NA|TRBJ2-7|NA|TRBV7-3
CASSLMGASSYEQYF
TGTGCCAGCAGCTTAATGGGGGCAAGCTCCTACGAGCAGTACTTC
>NA|TRBJ1-2|NA|TRBV7-2
CASSAGGTSNYGYTF
TGTGCCAGCAGCGCGGGGGGGACCTCTAACTATGGCTACACCTTC
>NA|TRBJ2-1|NA|TRBV5-4
CASSTLLGTNEQFF
TGTGCCAGCAGCACGCTACTAGGGACTAATGAGCAGTTCTTC
>NA|TRBJ2-5|TRBD2|TRBV5-1
CASSLRGVYQETQYF
TGCGCCAGCAGCTTACGGGGGGTATACCAAGAGACCCAGTACTTC
>NA|TRBJ1-1|NA|TRBV20-1
CSTPEAFF
TGCAGTACTCCTGAAGCTTTCTTT
>once|TRBJ2-5|NA|TRBV4-1
CASSLQSSGPETQYF
TGCGCCAGCAGCCTGCAGTCCTCAGGGCCGGAGACCCAGTACTTC
>NA|TRBJ1-4|NA|TRBV5-1
CASSLVGATNEKLFF
TGCGCCAGCAGCTTGGTTGGAGCAACTAATGAAAAACTGTTTTTT
>NA|TRBJ1-4|NA|TRBV5-4
CASRKGLNEKLFF
TGTGCCAGCCGTAAGGGGTTAAACGAAAAACTGTTTTTT
>NA|TRBJ1-5|TRBD1|TRBV10-2
CASSKWTGPDQPQHF
TGCGCCAGCAGTAAATGGACAGGCCCGGATCAGCCCCAGCATTTT
>NA|TRBJ1-2|NA|TRBV25-1
CASSGPGANYGYTF
TGTGCCAGCAGCGGGCCGGGAGCTAACTATGGCTACACCTTC
>once|TRBJ2-7|NA|TRBV4-3
CASSQRTGKYEQYF
TGCGCCAGCAGCCAAAGAACAGGGAAATACGAGCAGTACTTC
>NA|TRBJ1-1|NA|TRBV4-1
CASSRQGPSGGNTEAFF
TGCGCCAGCAGCCGACAAGGACCCTCGGGGGGGAACACTGAAGCTTTCTTT
>NA|TRBJ1-1|NA|TRBV6-5
CASSVLLNTEAFF
TGTGCCAGCAGTGTTCTTCTTAACACTGAAGCTTTCTTT
>once|TRBJ1-1|NA|TRBV7-8
CASSSPRGASEAFF
TGTGCCAGCAGCTCACCCCGGGGGGCGAGTGAAGCTTTCTTT